This TCR beta chain is drawn from a study of T cell responses to AZD1222 COVID-19 vaccine (dated by TCRdb to the early 2020s). Study-level background: TCR sequencing covered fewer than 250 trial participants: 207 given two doses of AZD1222 and around 25 given two doses of MenACWY control vaccine. Enrollment into the trials was organized by age into subgroups of 18-55, 56-69 and 70-plus years, and those subgroups contained about 150, 27 and 61 TCR-sequenced participants, respectively. Overall study outcomes, separate from this receptor: Most participants were white British and females outnumbered males, and the authors suggested that clonal diversity may have been underestimated. In the small 56-69-year group, the increase in depth fell short of significance, most likely because of low power. Because no samples from the day 14 peak response were available, repertoires could be characterized only after the peak T cell response. Only six AZD1222 recipients were SARS-CoV-2 seropositive at baseline, limiting conclusions about previously exposed vaccinees. After two AZD1222 doses, spike-specific TCR breadth and depth were significantly higher than at day 0 and than in MenACWY recipients. CD4 TCRs associated with the vaccine covered the entire spike protein, and the dominant responses were in regions 160-218 and 743-854. Reportedly, almost half of the unique spike-specific TCRs recognized epitopes lying outside the regions that are mutated in the B.1.351 and B.1.1.7 variants.

The CDR3 regions of human TCRbeta chains were analyzed by immunosequencing. As for the authors' bioinformatics: TCRs in the repertoires were matched against a reference library of SARS-CoV-2-specific TCRs that had been generated with the MIRA antigen-specificity platform. Breadth was defined as the fraction of unique TCRs that were SARS-CoV-2-associated, and depth was defined as the fraction of total T cells that were SARS-CoV-2-associated. Each spike-specific TCR was assigned to its reactive spike region and to a CD4 or CD8 class using the MIRA data. Log10-transformed breadth and depth values were compared by one-way ANOVA with Sidak's multiple comparisons tests. Drawn from immuneACCESS, this table holds only the in-frame rearrangements with V and J called that TCRdb kept. Clones are partly lost; checked studies trace under half to an unresolved V gene and leave the rest unexplained. For V, J and clone size, that table is used; D and trimming come from the DNA. This sample comprises 100,000 or so clones, 87% of them detected only once. The top ten clones comprise about 10% of the sample.

CDR1 and CDR2 are read off the germline V gene (reference sequence) as LNHDA and SQIVND. Reading from cysteine to phenylalanine, the CDR3 counts 14 amino acids. Of the read, only the CDR3 DNA is kept; its 42 bases are in frame from base 1. Ends trimmed: V by 8 bases, J by 10 bases; bases unmatched to a gene: 11. With regard to this clone: Its recognized antigen is unknown. No base qualities exist here, and no much larger clone lies one base off it.

The meaning of the sample's time point label: about 28 days (+/-7) after the second vaccine dose. AZD1222 recipients whose second dose came at about 4 weeks and those whose second dose came at about 12 weeks were combined into one group, since spike-specific TCR depth and breadth did not differ between the two schedules. The vaccinee samples were drawn from two UK trials, COV001 and COV002, one of which was a single-blind randomized controlled phase 2/3 trial testing AZD1222 (ChAdOx1 nCoV-19) in healthy adults. For TCRbeta chain sequencing, PBMC samples were collected from trial participants at day 0 and at day 28 after the second dose.

The receptor chain draws on TRBV19 and TRBJ1-1, and 12 bases in between align with TRBD1. The TCR was taken from an adult who received the AZD1222 COVID-19 vaccine. Here the sequenced sample was peripheral blood, taken 28 days after the second AZD1222 dose. In nucleotides, the sequence is TGTGCCAGTTCTTTCCGGGACAGGGGGCAAGTAGCTTTCTTT. The resulting protein is CASSFRDRGQVAFF.